These T cell receptor beta chains were read from a single sample in a study of cytomegalovirus exposure and HLA in healthy donors. Profiled with immunoSEQ multiplex PCR; TCRdb holds only in-frame clones, not every one. Of fewer than 100,000 clones listed, about three quarters are singletons. The material sequenced was PBMCs. Receptors were obtained from a male donor in good health and CMV-seropositive. Each CDR3 is given with its conserved first and last residue. The order of the fields is D gene, V gene, clone size, J gene, CDR3 DNA, CDR3 protein. D genes are given only for firm matches. Part of the rows lack a size; the others show once, few, many or a class for expanded clones.

TRBD1	TRBV2	.	TRBJ1-5	TGTGCCAGCAGGGCTCAGGGGGCTAAGAATCAGCCCCAGCATTTT	CASRAQGAKNQPQHF
TRBD2	TRBV27	.	TRBJ2-1	TGTGCCAGCAGTCCTCGACTAGCGGGAGGGTACAATGAGCAGTTCTTC	CASSPRLAGGYNEQFF
TRBD1	TRBV11-1	.	TRBJ2-7	TGTGCCAGCAGCCTCGTATCGTCAACGGGACAGGGAAACTTC	CASSLVSSTGQGNF
.	TRBV5-1	.	TRBJ2-2	TGCGCCAGCAGCATGGGAGCGGGACAGGAAAACACCGGGGAGCTGTTTTTT	CASSMGAGQENTGELFF
TRBD1	TRBV19	.	TRBJ1-5	TGTGCCAGTAAACCGGAGGACAGGGGCTTCGGTCAGCCCCAGCATTTT	CASKPEDRGFGQPQHF
.	TRBV5-4	few	TRBJ1-3	TGTGCCAGCAGCTCTACAGGTGCTGGAAACACCATATATTTT	CASSSTGAGNTIYF
.	TRBV27	.	TRBJ2-3	TGTGCCAGCAGATCAGGAAGCACAGATACGCAGTATTTT	CASRSGSTDTQYF
TRBD1	TRBV6-4	.	TRBJ1-1	TGTGCCAGCAGACCAACAGGGGGCGCTTCTGAAGCTTTCTTT	CASRPTGGASEAFF
.	TRBV7-8	.	TRBJ2-7	TGTGCCAGCAGCTCAGTCGGACTGGGATACGAGCAGTACTTC	CASSSVGLGYEQYF
.	TRBV7-2	.	TRBJ2-1	TGTGCCAGCAGCTCGGCACAGGGTTACAATGAGCAGTTCTTC	CASSSAQGYNEQFF
TRBD1	TRBV28	.	TRBJ2-5	TGTGCCAGCAGCCTGCCCTCTGGACAGGACCAAGAGACCCAGTACTTC	CASSLPSGQDQETQYF
.	TRBV6-1	.	TRBJ2-3	TGTGCCGGAGCACTAGATGGGGGCACAGATACGCAGTATTTT	CAGALDGGTDTQYF
.	TRBV5-1	.	TRBJ1-2	TGCGCCAGCAGCTTGCAGACAGGCCAAGGGGGCTACACCTTC	CASSLQTGQGGYTF
TRBD1	TRBV5-4	.	TRBJ2-5	TGTGCCAGCAGCTTGGGGACAGGGGTTGGTGAGACCCAGTACTTC	CASSLGTGVGETQYF
.	TRBV7-2	.	TRBJ2-7	TGTGCCAGCAGCTCCAACCGGGGCTACGAGCAGTACTTC	CASSSNRGYEQYF
.	TRBV21-1	.	TRBJ2-5	TGTGCCAGTTACGAGGGGGGACTAGCGGGAGGCCAGTACCAAGAGACCCAGTACTTC	CASYEGGLAGGQYQETQYF
.	TRBV19	.	TRBJ1-2	TGTGCCAGTAGTATAGATCGAGGGCAGGCGTATGGCTACACCTTC	CASSIDRGQAYGYTF
.	TRBV9	.	TRBJ1-1	TGTGCCAGCAGCGTCGACACTGAAGCTTTCTTT	CASSVDTEAFF
.	TRBV5-1	.	TRBJ2-7	TGCGCCAGCAGCTTGGTGGGCCGTGAATACGAGCAGTACTTC	CASSLVGREYEQYF
.	TRBV4-1	few	TRBJ2-3	TGCGCCAGCAGCCAAATCTCTACAGATACGCAGTATTTT	CASSQISTDTQYF
.	TRBV27	once	TRBJ1-2	TGTGCCAGCAGTCCCTCAGGGGACACCGAACCTGATGGCTACACCTTC	CASSPSGDTEPDGYTF
.	TRBV30	once	TRBJ1-3	TGTGCCTGGAGCTCCTTACAGAGCAACTCTGGAAACACCATATATTTT	CAWSSLQSNSGNTIYF
TRBD2	TRBV9	.	TRBJ2-3	TGTGCCAGCAAGGAAGTAAGTAGCGGGGACACAGATACGCAGTATTTT	CASKEVSSGDTDTQYF
.	TRBV30	once	TRBJ1-1	TGTGCCTGGACAACTCCTTTGAACACTGAAGCTTTCTTT	CAWTTPLNTEAFF
TRBD1	TRBV19	.	TRBJ2-2	TGTGCCAGTAGTCCACAGGGGACCGGGGAGCTGTTTTTT	CASSPQGTGELFF
TRBD1	TRBV18	.	TRBJ2-3	TGTGCCAGCTCCAGGACAGGGGGCACAGATACGCAGTATTTT	CASSRTGGTDTQYF
TRBD1	TRBV18	.	TRBJ1-2	TGTGCCAGCTCCGAGGGACAGACTAACTATGGCTACACCTTC	CASSEGQTNYGYTF
.	TRBV30	.	TRBJ1-6	TGTGCCTGGAGTATGGACAACAGTTCACCCCTCCACTTT	CAWSMDNSSPLHF
.	TRBV27	.	TRBJ1-1	TGTGCCAGCAGTTTATTTTCCGCCAGTAACACTGAAGCTTTCTTT	CASSLFSASNTEAFF
.	TRBV10-3	.	TRBJ1-2	TGTGCCATCAAGGAGGGGCCTTCTAACTATGGCTACACCTTC	CAIKEGPSNYGYTF
TRBD1	TRBV5-1	once	TRBJ2-2	TGCGCCAGCAGCTTGGACGGGACAGGGGCACCGAACACCGGGGAGCTGTTTTTT	CASSLDGTGAPNTGELFF
TRBD1	TRBV5-6	.	TRBJ1-6	TGTGCCAGCAGCTTGGGACGTTGGACAGGGGGTTCACCCCTCCACTTT	CASSLGRWTGGSPLHF
.	TRBV14	once	TRBJ2-7	TGTGCCAGCAGCCAAGTCCGGGAGAGCTCCTACGAGCAGTACTTC	CASSQVRESSYEQYF
.	TRBV29-1	.	TRBJ2-4	TGCAGCGCAACGAACCCGGAAAACATTCAGTACTTC	CSATNPENIQYF
.	TRBV27	once	TRBJ1-1	TGTGCCAGCAGTTTACAACAGGGTAGGGATACTGAAGCTTTCTTT	CASSLQQGRDTEAFF
TRBD1	TRBV7-9	.	TRBJ1-3	TGTGCCAGCAGCTTAGGACAGGGTTATGGAAACACCATATATTTT	CASSLGQGYGNTIYF
TRBD1	TRBV28	.	TRBJ1-2	TGTGCCAGCAGTTTACGGGACAGATTTTTCTATGGCTACACCTTC	CASSLRDRFFYGYTF
.	TRBV5-4	few	TRBJ2-7	TGTGCCAGCAGCGAGGGCAGCATATACGAGCAGTACTTC	CASSEGSIYEQYF
.	TRBV4-2	.	TRBJ1-2	TGTGCCAGCAGCCTCCCCACCGGGGACACCGGCGGCTATGGCTACACCTTC	CASSLPTGDTGGYGYTF
.	TRBV5-1	.	TRBJ1-5	TGCGCCAGCAGCTTGGGGACGGGGCAGCCCCAGCATTTT	CASSLGTGQPQHF
TRBD1	TRBV5-1	.	TRBJ1-3	TGCGCCAGTCGACAGGGTGATGGAAACACCATATATTTT	CASRQGDGNTIYF
.	TRBV15	.	TRBJ2-1	TGTGCCACCAGCCGGACTTCCAGCTCCTACAATGAGCAGTTCTTC	CATSRTSSSYNEQFF
.	TRBV6-5	.	TRBJ2-7	TGTGCCAGCAGTTACTCGAGTAGCGGTTACGAGCAGTACTTC	CASSYSSSGYEQYF
TRBD2	TRBV4-1	.	TRBJ2-7	TGCGCCAGCAGCCAAGAGATAGCGGGAGGACAGGAGCAGTACTTC	CASSQEIAGGQEQYF
TRBD2	TRBV28	.	TRBJ2-5	TGTGCCAGCAGTCGGACTAGCGGGGCCACCGGGGAGACCCAGTACTTC	CASSRTSGATGETQYF
TRBD2	TRBV2	.	TRBJ2-1	TGTGCCAGCAGTGAAGCGCTAGCGGGAGGGAGCAATGAGCAGTTCTTC	CASSEALAGGSNEQFF
.	TRBV7-9	.	TRBJ2-6	TGTGCCAGCAGCTTAGTTTCGGGGGCCAACGTCCTGACTTTC	CASSLVSGANVLTF
.	TRBV28	.	TRBJ2-7	TGTGCCAGCAGCCTCGGTTTCGCCTACGAGCAGTACTTC	CASSLGFAYEQYF
.	TRBV4-2	.	TRBJ2-3	TGTGCCAGCAGCCAAGATGGGCAGGCTCCAGATACGCAGTATTTT	CASSQDGQAPDTQYF
TRBD1	TRBV7-7	.	TRBJ1-1	TGTGCCAGCAGCTTAGCCCACAGGGGGGAGAACACTGAAGCTTTCTTT	CASSLAHRGENTEAFF
.	TRBV2	.	TRBJ1-3	TGTGCCATCCGTCCTCGGGACTCCTCTGGAAACACCATATATTTT	CAIRPRDSSGNTIYF
TRBD2	TRBV9	.	TRBJ2-7	TGTGCCAGCAGCGCAAGCTGGGAGGGATACGAGCAGTACTTC	CASSASWEGYEQYF
TRBD2	TRBV19	.	TRBJ2-1	TGTGCCAGTAGTAGGCTAGCGGGAGGTTCCTACAATGAGCAGTTCTTC	CASSRLAGGSYNEQFF
TRBD1	TRBV27	.	TRBJ2-7	TGTGCCAGCAGTACCGGGACAGGGGTCCACGAGCAGTACTTC	CASSTGTGVHEQYF
.	TRBV28	.	TRBJ2-1	TGTGCCAGCAGTTACCCTTCTACTATACTGGCCAATGAGCAGTTCTTC	CASSYPSTILANEQFF